This T cell receptor beta chain was retrieved from a study of regulatory T cells in long-lasting Graves disease. Across the study: Prior antithyroid drug treatment in newly diagnosed Graves' patients lasted under 3 months. Study-wide points: Accuracy may have been reduced by the small sample size.

The CDR3 runs 15 residues. Germline loops: CDR1 SGHNT, CDR2 YENEEA. Trimming at V came to 4 bases and at J to 5 bases, leaving 3 bases not matched to a gene. There are many counts of this clonotype. Its antigen is undetermined. Researchers made TCR beta libraries by using iRepertoire HTBI primers and running Arm-PCR on CDR3 regions. TCRdb recomputed calls from the multiplex PCR reads with MiXCR, one row per CDR3 protein. The data show under 300,000 distinct CDR3 sequences, 20% seen once. Time point here: newly diagnosed GD, antithyroid drugs for less than 3 months. Generation of the TCR library employed RNA extracted from PBMCs. Roughly 8.2 milliliters of peripheral blood were drawn into EDTA tubes.

The sample here was peripheral blood mononuclear cells (PBMCs), taken at new diagnosis, from a patient treated with antithyroid drugs. This TCR was recovered from a female donor with Graves disease. The chain links TRBV11-3 to TRBJ2-1, with 12 positions matching TRBD2. The CDR3: CASSSSGGVNNEQFF. In nucleotides, the CDR3 is TGTGCCAGCAGCTCTAGCGGGGGGGTTAACAATGAGCAGTTCTTC.